This T cell receptor (beta chain) appears in the sequencing data of a study of radiotherapy plus CTLA-4 blockade in lung cancer. Study-wide background: Objective responses were observed in approximately 17% of patients, and disease control was achieved by about 30%. Whole-study results and caveats: There was expansion of tumor-derived TCR clones in blood after radiotherapy plus ipilimumab.

Concerning this clone: What it binds is unknown.

Sequencing used immunoSEQ multiplex PCR; TCRdb keeps in-frame clones, though not all of them. Of tens of thousands of clones detected, around 87% appear once; the ten largest clones hold about 0.95%. The J segment lost 5 bases and the V segment lost 2 bases, leaving 8 bases of the junction unmatched. Germline V lookup: CDR1 MNHEY, CDR2 SVGAGI. This CDR3 region has 15 residues. The sequencing used peripheral blood, collected from a patient treated with radiotherapy plus ipilimumab. The gene calls are TRBV6-5 and TRBJ1-1; TRBD1 aligns across 7 bases. This clonotype originated in a human donor with non-small cell lung cancer who had stable disease on radiotherapy plus ipilimumab. The CDR3 loop is CASSYTGEGRTEAFF. Here the CDR3 DNA reads TGTGCCAGCAGTTACACAGGGGAAGGAAGGACTGAAGCTTTCTTT.